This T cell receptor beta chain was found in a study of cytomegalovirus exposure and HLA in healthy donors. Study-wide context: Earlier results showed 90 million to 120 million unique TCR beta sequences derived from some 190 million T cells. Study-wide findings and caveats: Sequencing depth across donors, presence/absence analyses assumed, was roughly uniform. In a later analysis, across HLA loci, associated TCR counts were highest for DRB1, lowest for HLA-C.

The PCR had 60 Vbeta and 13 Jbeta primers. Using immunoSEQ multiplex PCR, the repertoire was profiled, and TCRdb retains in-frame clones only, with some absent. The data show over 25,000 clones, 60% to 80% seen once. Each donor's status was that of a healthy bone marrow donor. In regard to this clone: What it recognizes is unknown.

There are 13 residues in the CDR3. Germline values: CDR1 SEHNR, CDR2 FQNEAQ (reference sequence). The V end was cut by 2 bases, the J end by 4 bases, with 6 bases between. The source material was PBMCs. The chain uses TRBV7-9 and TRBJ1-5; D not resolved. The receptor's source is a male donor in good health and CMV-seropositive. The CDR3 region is CASSLTGNQPQHF. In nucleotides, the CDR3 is TGTGCCAGCAGCTTAACGGGGAATCAGCCCCAGCATTTT.